This entry lists 22 T cell receptor beta chains sequenced from one sample in a study of breast tumors, draining lymph nodes, adjacent tissues. TCRdb itself ran the multiplex PCR reads through MiXCR, one entry per CDR3 protein. The profile covers hundreds of thousands of distinct CDR3 sequences, with approximately 31% appearing a single time and about 1.4% taken by the ten largest. Breast cancer patients provided tissue from their axillary draining lymph nodes. Sequenced input: axillary lymph node tissue. The receptors derive from a female donor with breast cancer. Some clones in this sample may be carry-over from other donors' samples.

This clonotype was picked up many times. The chain is built from TRBV28 and TRBJ2-2; D remains unclear. The CDR3 has 15 residues. Germline loops: CDR1 MDHEN, CDR2 SYDVKM. Between the trimmed V and J ends, which lost 5 bases and 2 bases, there was a span of 12 bases. This CDR3 reads CASSTPQRNTGELFF. In DNA, the CDR3 is TGTGCCAGCAGTACCCCCCAGCGAAACACCGGGGAGCTGTTTTTT.

V is TRBV19 and J is TRBJ1-4; unclear D gene. TRBJ2-2 matches the DNA end more closely, so the J call is doubtful. Germline CDR1 LNHDA, CDR2 SQIVND (reference sequence). The CDR3 runs 14 residues. CDR3 region: CASSIGQGPGELFF. DNA for the CDR3: TGTGCCAGTAGTATAGGTCAAGGCCCTGGGGAGCTGTTTTTT.

This chain links TRBV5-1 with TRBJ1-5; TRBD1 might be the D (5 bases). CDR3 length: 15 amino acids. Trimming removed 4 bases from V and 5 bases from J, with 16 bases in between. CDR1 is SGHRS and CDR2 is YFSETQ in the germline V gene. The CDR3 nucleotides read TGCGCCAGCAGCCTGCATGGGGCAGAAGATCAGCCCCAGCATTTT. It translates to CASSLHGAEDQPQHF.

At least ten counts were recorded for this clonotype. This chain uses TRBV28 with TRBJ2-1, with D possibly being TRBD1 or TRBD2 (5 bases each). CDR1 MDHEN and CDR2 SYDVKM come from the germline V gene. The CDR3 extends over 14 amino acids. Trimming left V 5 bases short and J 3 bases short, with 11 bases between. CDR3 residues: CASSRQRRYNEQFF. The CDR3, as DNA: TGTGCCAGCAGTCGACAGCGGCGCTACAATGAGCAGTTCTTC.

There are a few counts of this clonotype. A much larger clone lies a single base off, so this may be a read error. This chain uses TRBV7-9 with TRBJ2-7; D is possibly TRBD2 (6 bases). This CDR3 has 15 amino acids. Germline-derived CDR1 and CDR2 are SEHNR and FQNEAQ (reference sequence). The CDR3 protein is CASSSSRDWWDEQHF. In nucleotides, the CDR3 is TGTGCCAGCAGCTCCTCGCGGGATTGGTGGGACGAGCAGCACTTC.

The chain uses TRBV6-6 and TRBJ2-3, with TRBD1 as a possible D gene (5 bases). Germline V lookup: CDR1 MNHNY, CDR2 SVGAGI (reference sequence). The CDR3 extends over 13 amino acids. V lost 4 bases and J 11 bases, leaving 16 bases between the germline ends. CDR3: CASSLGRPGMQYF. The CDR3 DNA sequence: TGTGCCAGCAGTTTAGGACGGCCAGGGATGCAGTATTTT.

This clonotype showed up many times. This chain joins TRBV2 and TRBJ1-2, with a possible D match to TRBD1 (5 bases). V was clipped by 7 bases and J by 8 bases, with 20 bases between them. CDR3 length: 14 amino acids. The germline V gene has CDR1 SNHLY and CDR2 FYNNEI. The chain's CDR3 is CASNDQGTVGGYTF. CDR3 DNA sequence: TGTGCCAGCAACGACCAGGGAACGGTGGGCGGCTACACCTTC.

In its sample, this clonotype was seen many times. V and J are TRBV6-1 and TRBJ2-7; TRBD2 aligns across 12 bases. The CDR3 covers 17 residues. V dropped 4 bases and J dropped 4; count of bases not matched to a gene: 11. The germline gives CDR1 MNHNS, CDR2 SASEGT. This CDR3 reads CASSADLAGGPLYEQYF. CDR3 in DNA: TGTGCCAGCAGTGCCGACCTAGCGGGAGGGCCTTTATACGAGCAGTACTTC.

Remarks on this clonotype: One junction end disagrees with the germline gene, perhaps due to a read error. V is TRBV5-1 and J is TRBJ1-1; D might be TRBD1 (5 bases). This CDR3 has 15 residues. Germline CDR1 reads SGHRS; CDR2 reads YFSETQ. The CDR3 DNA is TGCGCCGGCAGCTTGCTGGGAAGGGGTACGACTGAAGCTTTCTTT. Translation gives CAGSLLGRGTTEAFF.

This clonotype was counted only a few times. J is TRBJ1-2 and V is TRBV28; D might be TRBD1 (6 bases). CDR1 and CDR2 from the germline V gene are MDHEN and SYDVKM. V shed 7 bases and J shed 8 bases, with 23 bases lying between them. The CDR3 spans 15 residues. CDR3 protein: CASNSPRGGSLGYTF. CDR3 in DNA: TGTGCCAGCAATTCCCCCCGCGGGGGCAGTTTAGGCTACACCTTC.

This sequence joins TRBV4-2 and TRBJ2-1; 7 bases align to TRBD2. The V segment lost 0 bases and the J segment 7 bases; nucleotides outside the gene matches: 15. The V gene's germline CDR1 is LGHNA and CDR2 YNFKEQ. The CDR3 consists of 18 residues. DNA of the CDR3: TGTGCCAGCAGCCAAGATCGGGGCCGGGGAGGGCCCCAAAATGAGCAGTTCTTC. It encodes CASSQDRGRGGPQNEQFF.

Concerning this clonotype: This may be a read error: a much more frequent sequence differs by one nucleotide. The chain combines TRBV30 with TRBJ2-2; D is uncertain. Deletions cut 0 bases from V and 0 bases from J, with 14 bases between. CDR1 and CDR2 from the germline V gene are GTSNPN and SVGIG (reference sequence). This CDR3 has 17 amino acids. Here the CDR3 reads CAWSVWTELSNTGELFF. The CDR3 DNA follows: TGTGCCTGGAGTGTGTGGACGGAGCTATCGAACACCGGGGAGCTGTTTTTT.

The count of this clonotype is one. The CDR3 sequence is CASRENSGGLAGGSATGELFF. The DNA of the CDR3 is TGTGCCAGCAGGGAAAATAGTGGGGGACTAGCGGGAGGGTCGGCCACCGGGGAGCTGTTTTTT. The chain employs TRBV7-2 and TRBJ2-2, with TRBD2 identical over 16 bases. Germline V CDR1 and CDR2: SGHTA, FQGNSA. The CDR3 runs to 21 residues. The ends lost 6 bases at V and 4 bases at J; junction bases unmatched: 17.

This clonotype appeared many times. CDR3 nucleotide sequence: TGCGCCAGCAGCCAAAGACAGGGGTTGGAGACCCAGTACTTC. Translation: CASSQRQGLETQYF. The rearrangement uses TRBV4-3 and TRBJ2-5; 8 bases match TRBD1. Unmatched junction bases numbered 4, after V lost 2 bases and J lost 5 bases. Germline lookup yields CDR1 LGHNA and CDR2 YSLEER. The CDR3 runs to 14 residues.

This chain uses TRBV5-1 with TRBJ1-3, with 10 nucleotides matching TRBD1. V trimming: 4 bases; J trimming: 4 bases; junction bases outside the gene matches: 20. Germline V CDR1 and CDR2: SGHRS, YFSETQ. The CDR3 has 20 amino acids. CDR3 amino acids: CASSRHQPWDRGDRGNTIYF. In DNA, the CDR3 is TGCGCCAGCAGCAGACACCAACCCTGGGACAGGGGCGACCGGGGAAACACCATATATTTT. Full variable domain (outside the CDR3, taken from reference TRBV5-1 and TRBJ1-3): KAGVTQTPRYLIKTRGQQVTLSCSPISGHRSVSWYQQTPGQGLQFLFEYFSETQRNKGNFPGRFSGRQFSNSRSEMNVSTLELGDSALYLCASSRHQPWDRGDRGNTIYFGEGSWLTVV.

This clonotype showed up many times. The V gene is TRBV25-1, the J gene TRBJ2-5; no clear D. From germline, CDR1 is MGHDK and CDR2 SYGVNS. V was pared by 4 bases and J by 1 base, with 10 bases between. The CDR3 length is 14 residues. CDR3 residues: CASSAGRAQETQYF. For the CDR3, the DNA is TGTGCCAGCAGTGCGGGCAGAGCCCAAGAGACCCAGTACTTC.

This clonotype was observed a few times. With a much larger clone just one base away, this may be a read error. J is TRBJ2-3 and V is TRBV6-5, with 14 bases aligning to TRBD2. The CDR3 covers 18 residues. CDR1 and CDR2 from the germline V gene are MNHEY and SVGAGI. Trimming took 5 bases from V and 3 from J; bases not matched to a gene: 10. This CDR3 reads CASSPWTSGRRRTDTQYF. CDR3 nucleotides: TGTGCCAGCAGTCCTTGGACTAGCGGGAGGCGGAGGACAGATACGCAGTATTTT.

In its sample, this clonotype was seen a few times. The V gene is TRBV20-1, the J gene TRBJ1-1, with D unclear. Germline V CDR1 and CDR2: DFQATT, SNEGSKA (reference sequence). CDR3 size: 11 residues. V lost 0 bases, J lost 4 bases, and 3 bases lay in between. Written as DNA, the CDR3 is TGCAGTGCTAGAGAGAGCACTGAAGCTTTCTTT. Encoded protein: CSARESTEAFF.

In its sample, this clonotype was seen many times. V gene TRBV29-1 combines with J gene TRBJ2-5; 7 bases are shared with TRBD1. The V segment lost 6 bases and the J segment 7 bases; nucleotides outside the gene matches: 5. The germline gives CDR1 SQVTM, CDR2 ANQGSEA. The CDR3 runs 11 residues. The CDR3 bases are TGCAGCGTACGGACAGGCGGGACCCAGTACTTC. Translated, it gives CSVRTGGTQYF.

This clonotype was recorded many times. The chain uses TRBV6-2 or TRBV6-3 and TRBJ1-2; D gene unclear. Trimming pared 5 bases from V and 8 bases from J, leaving 9 bases between. The CDR3 contains 11 residues. Germline CDR1 reads MNHEY; CDR2 reads SVGEGT. The CDR3 loop reads CASSTMGGYTF. The CDR3 DNA sequence: TGTGCCAGCAGTACAATGGGGGGCTACACCTTC.

The V and J genes are TRBV14 and TRBJ2-1; 14 nucleotides line up with TRBD2. Germline V gene lookup returns CDR1 SGHDN and CDR2 FVKESK. V lost 6 bases, J lost 6 bases, and 4 bases stayed unmatched. The CDR3 contains 15 residues. The CDR3 nucleotides are TGTGCCAGCAGTTCGGGACTAGCGGGAGTCAATGAGCAGTTCTTC. This translates into CASSSGLAGVNEQFF. Full variable domain (missing parts from reference TRBV14 and TRBJ2-1): EAGVTQFPSHSVIEKGQTVTLRCDPISGHDNLYWYRRVMGKEIKFLLHFVKESKQDESGMPNNRFLAERTGGTYSTLKVQPAELEDSGVYFCASSSGLAGVNEQFFGPGTRLTVL.

This chain links TRBV20-1 with TRBJ2-6; 10 bases are shared with TRBD1. Germline-derived CDR1 and CDR2 are DFQATT and SNEGSKA (reference sequence). Germline trimming cut 0 bases from V and 5 bases from J; bases unmatched to any gene: 10. The CDR3 spans 18 residues. The CDR3 coding sequence is TGCAGTGCTAGAGACAGGGGGACAGGGGACCTCTGGGCCAACGTCCTGACTTTC. Encoded protein: CSARDRGTGDLWANVLTF.